The 7 T cell receptor beta chains presented below share a single source sample, sequenced in a study of shared clonotypes between healthy human individuals. Assay: immunoSEQ multiplex PCR; the TCRdb copy retains only in-frame clones and omits some. Of about a million clones in the sample, roughly 72% were seen once. Source material: memory CD4+ T cells sorted from blood. As to subset: CD45RA-negative fraction. The receptor set was obtained from a man between 18 and 29 years old in good health.

This clone occurred many times. This rearrangement joins TRBV14 to TRBJ2-7; D is possibly TRBD1 (6 bases). The CDR3 contains 17 residues. V lost 3 bases, J lost 2 bases, and 20 bases lay in between. Germline V gene sequence: CDR1 SGHDN, CDR2 FVKESK. The CDR3 here is CASSQGILTGGTYEQYF. The CDR3, as DNA: TGTGCCAGCAGCCAGGGCATATTGACAGGAGGAACCTACGAGCAGTACTTC.

This rearrangement joins TRBV5-1 to TRBJ2-7, with 9 bases lining up with TRBD2. This CDR3 region has 15 residues. The germline CDR1 and CDR2 sequences are SGHRS and YFSETQ. Trimming took 2 bases from V and 4 from J; bases not matched to a gene: 7. The chain's CDR3 is CASSLNQRGVYEQYF. The CDR3 region has the DNA TGCGCCAGCAGCTTAAACCAGCGGGGGGTTTACGAGCAGTACTTC.

This chain links TRBV25-1 with TRBJ2-7, with TRBD2 identical over 14 bases. Germline V gene sequence: CDR1 MGHDK, CDR2 SYGVNS. V shed 7 bases and J 2 bases; nucleotides not matched to a gene: 4. The CDR3 runs to 15 residues. CDR3 nucleotide sequence: TGTGCCAGCACCCGGGGACTAGCGGGGGCCTACGAGCAGTACTTC. This codes for CASTRGLAGAYEQYF.

The sample holds a few counts of this clone. The chain's CDR3 is CASSVGSLKINQPQHF. CDR3 DNA sequence: TGTGCCAGCAGCGTAGGGAGTCTGAAAATCAATCAGCCCCAGCATTTT. The rearrangement links TRBV9 to TRBJ1-5; the D is unclear. Germline CDR1 and CDR2: SGDLS and YYNGEE. The germline V and J ends were trimmed by 0 bases and 3 bases, with 13 bases remaining between them. The CDR3 sequence is 16 residues long.

CDR3: CASVLTVVEQYF. The DNA of the CDR3 is TGTGCCAGCGTCCTGACTGTAGTCGAGCAGTACTTC. The J gene is TRBJ2-7, the V gene TRBV2; D is unresolved. Germline CDR1 is SNHLY and CDR2 is FYNNEI. The V and J ends lost 8 bases and 6 bases respectively, with 14 bases between them. This CDR3 region has 12 residues.

This sequence joins TRBV30 and TRBJ2-3; D call uncertain. The CDR3 runs 14 residues. Deletions cut 4 bases from V and 0 bases from J, with 11 bases between. Germline lookup yields CDR1 GTSNPN and CDR2 SVGIG (reference sequence). CDR3 loop: CAWKVTTSTDTQYF. CDR3 coding DNA: TGTGCCTGGAAAGTTACTACCAGCACAGATACGCAGTATTTT.

The gene calls are TRBV6-5 and TRBJ2-7; 7 nucleotides align to TRBD1. The length of the CDR3 is 15 residues. CDR1 MNHEY and CDR2 SVGAGI come from the germline V gene. Trimming at V came to 2 bases and at J to 2 bases, leaving 6 bases not matched to a gene. CDR3 sequence reads: CASSYGTVSPYEQYF. CDR3 DNA sequence: TGTGCCAGCAGTTACGGGACAGTTAGCCCCTACGAGCAGTACTTC.